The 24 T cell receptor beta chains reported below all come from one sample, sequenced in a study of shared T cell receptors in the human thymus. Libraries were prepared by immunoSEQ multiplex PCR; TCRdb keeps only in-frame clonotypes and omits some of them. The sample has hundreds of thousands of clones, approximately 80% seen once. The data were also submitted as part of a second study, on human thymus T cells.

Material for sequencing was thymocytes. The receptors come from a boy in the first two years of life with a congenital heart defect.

CDR3 in amino acids: CASSPTRTHEQYF. The CDR3, as DNA: TGCGCCAGCAGTCCGACTAGAACCCACGAGCAGTACTTC. V gene TRBV4-1 combines with J gene TRBJ2-7; D is possibly TRBD2 (6 bases). Trimming pared 6 bases from V and 5 bases from J, leaving 14 bases between. Germline V gene lookup returns CDR1 MGHRA and CDR2 YSYEKL. The CDR3 sequence is 13 residues long.

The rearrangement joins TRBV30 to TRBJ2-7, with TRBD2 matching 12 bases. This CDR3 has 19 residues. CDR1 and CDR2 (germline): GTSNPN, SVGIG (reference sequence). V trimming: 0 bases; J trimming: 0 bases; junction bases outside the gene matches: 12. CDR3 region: CAWSVSPAGLAGNSYEQYF. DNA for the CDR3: TGTGCCTGGAGTGTATCGCCCGCTGGACTAGCGGGGAACTCCTACGAGCAGTACTTC.

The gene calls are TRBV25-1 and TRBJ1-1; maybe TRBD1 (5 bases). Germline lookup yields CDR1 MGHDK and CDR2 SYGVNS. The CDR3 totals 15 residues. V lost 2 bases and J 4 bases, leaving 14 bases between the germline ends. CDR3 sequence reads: CASSEGWGRITEAFF. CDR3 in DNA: TGTGCCAGCAGTGAAGGGTGGGGCAGAATCACTGAAGCTTTCTTT.

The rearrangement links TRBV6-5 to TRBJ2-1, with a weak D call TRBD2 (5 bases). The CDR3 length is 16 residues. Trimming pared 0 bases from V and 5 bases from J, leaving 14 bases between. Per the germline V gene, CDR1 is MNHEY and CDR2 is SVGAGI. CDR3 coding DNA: TGTGCCAGCAGTTACTCGGGGAGTACGGGGAACAATGAGCAGTTCTTC. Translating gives CASSYSGSTGNNEQFF.

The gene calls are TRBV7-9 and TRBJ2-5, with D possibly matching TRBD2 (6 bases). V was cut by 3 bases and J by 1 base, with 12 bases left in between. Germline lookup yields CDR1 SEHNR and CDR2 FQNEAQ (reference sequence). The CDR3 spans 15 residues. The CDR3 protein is CASSLTRALQETQYF. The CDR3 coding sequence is TGTGCCAGCAGCTTGACTAGGGCCCTCCAAGAGACCCAGTACTTC.

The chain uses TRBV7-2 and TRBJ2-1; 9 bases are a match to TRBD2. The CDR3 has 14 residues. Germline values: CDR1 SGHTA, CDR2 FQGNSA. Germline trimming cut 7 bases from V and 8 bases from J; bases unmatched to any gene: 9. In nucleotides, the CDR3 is TGTGCCAGCACCCTTAGCGGGAGAATCCATGAGCAGTTCTTC. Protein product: CASTLSGRIHEQFF.

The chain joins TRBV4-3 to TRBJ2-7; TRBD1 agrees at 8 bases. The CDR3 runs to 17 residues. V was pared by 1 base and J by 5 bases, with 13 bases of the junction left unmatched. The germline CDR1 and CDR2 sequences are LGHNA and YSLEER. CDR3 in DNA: TGCGCCAGCAGCCAAGTGGTCCCCAGGGGGCTTTTCGACGAGCAGTACTTC. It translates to CASSQVVPRGLFDEQYF.

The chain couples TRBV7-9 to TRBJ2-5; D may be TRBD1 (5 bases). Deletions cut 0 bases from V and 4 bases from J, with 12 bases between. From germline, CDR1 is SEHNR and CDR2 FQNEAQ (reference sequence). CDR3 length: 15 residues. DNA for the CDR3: TGTGCCAGCAGCTTAGCCAGGGAAAGGCGAGAGACCCAGTACTTC. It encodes CASSLARERRETQYF.

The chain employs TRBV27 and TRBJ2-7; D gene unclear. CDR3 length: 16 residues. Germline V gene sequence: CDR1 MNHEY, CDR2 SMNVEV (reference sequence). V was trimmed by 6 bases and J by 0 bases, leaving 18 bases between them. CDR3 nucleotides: TGTGCCAGCAGCCTCAAGTTAGCCTCGGACTCCTACGAGCAGTACTTC. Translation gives CASSLKLASDSYEQYF.

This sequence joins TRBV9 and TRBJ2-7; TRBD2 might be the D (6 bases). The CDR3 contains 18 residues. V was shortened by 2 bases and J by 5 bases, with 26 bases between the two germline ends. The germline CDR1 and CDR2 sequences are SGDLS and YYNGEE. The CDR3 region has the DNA TGTGCCAGCAGCGTTTCCCCCCAAGGGGAGCGGGCCGGGAACGAGCAGTACTTC. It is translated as CASSVSPQGERAGNEQYF.

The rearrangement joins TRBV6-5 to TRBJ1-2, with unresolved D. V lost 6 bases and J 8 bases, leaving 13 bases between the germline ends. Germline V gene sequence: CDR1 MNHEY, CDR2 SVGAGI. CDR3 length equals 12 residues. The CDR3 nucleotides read TGTGCCAGCAGGCCAGGCCTACGGGGCTACACCTTC. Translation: CASRPGLRGYTF.

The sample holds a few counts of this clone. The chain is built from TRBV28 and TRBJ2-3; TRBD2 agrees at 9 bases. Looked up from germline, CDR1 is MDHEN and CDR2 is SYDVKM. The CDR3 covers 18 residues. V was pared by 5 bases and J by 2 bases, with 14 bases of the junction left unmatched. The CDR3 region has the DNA TGTGCCAGCAGTCCTACGACACGGGGCGGGAGGGCCACAGATACGCAGTATTTT. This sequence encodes CASSPTTRGGRATDTQYF.

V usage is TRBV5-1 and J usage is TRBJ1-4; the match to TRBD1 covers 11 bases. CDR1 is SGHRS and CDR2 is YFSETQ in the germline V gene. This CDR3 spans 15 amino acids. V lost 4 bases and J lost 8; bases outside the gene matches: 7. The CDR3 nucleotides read TGCGCCAGCAGCCAGGACAGGGGGCGGAAGGAAAAACTGTTTTTT. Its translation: CASSQDRGRKEKLFF.

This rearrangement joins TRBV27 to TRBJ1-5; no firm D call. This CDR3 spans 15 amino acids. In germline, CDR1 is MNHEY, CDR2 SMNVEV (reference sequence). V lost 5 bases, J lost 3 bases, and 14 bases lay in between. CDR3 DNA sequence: TGTGCCAGCAGTAGCCGCCCGCGGATCAATCAGCCCCAGCATTTT. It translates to CASSSRPRINQPQHF.

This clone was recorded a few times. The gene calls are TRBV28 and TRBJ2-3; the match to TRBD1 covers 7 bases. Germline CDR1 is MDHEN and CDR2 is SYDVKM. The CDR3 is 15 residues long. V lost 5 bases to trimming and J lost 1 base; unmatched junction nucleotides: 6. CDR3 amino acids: CASSRQGMGTDTQYF. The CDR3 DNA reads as TGTGCCAGCAGTCGACAGGGAATGGGCACAGATACGCAGTATTTT.

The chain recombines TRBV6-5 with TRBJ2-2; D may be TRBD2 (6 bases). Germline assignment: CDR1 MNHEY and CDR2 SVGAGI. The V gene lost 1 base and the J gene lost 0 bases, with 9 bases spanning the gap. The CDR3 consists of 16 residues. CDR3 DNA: TGTGCCAGCAGTTACTTGGGACTGGCGAACACCGGGGAGCTGTTTTTT. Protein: CASSYLGLANTGELFF.

The CDR3 sequence: CASSQEIAGGHYNEQFF. DNA for the CDR3: TGCGCCAGCAGCCAGGAGATAGCGGGAGGCCACTACAATGAGCAGTTCTTC. The chain joins TRBV4-1 to TRBJ2-1; 10 bases map to TRBD2. Unmatched junction bases numbered 8, after V lost 3 bases and J lost 3 bases. Germline lookup yields CDR1 MGHRA and CDR2 YSYEKL. The CDR3 covers 17 residues.

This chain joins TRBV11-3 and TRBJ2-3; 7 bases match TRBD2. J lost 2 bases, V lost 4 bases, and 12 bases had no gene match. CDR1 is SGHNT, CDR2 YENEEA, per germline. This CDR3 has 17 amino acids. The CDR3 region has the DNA TGTGCCAGCAGCTACGGAGCACTAGCGAACCCCACAGATACGCAGTATTTT. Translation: CASSYGALANPTDTQYF.

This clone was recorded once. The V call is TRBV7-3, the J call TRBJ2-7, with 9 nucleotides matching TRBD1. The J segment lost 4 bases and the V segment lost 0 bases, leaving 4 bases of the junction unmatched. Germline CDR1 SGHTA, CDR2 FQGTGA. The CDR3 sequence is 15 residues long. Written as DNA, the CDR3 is TGTGCCAGCAGCTTAACAGGGACAGGGCGTTACGAGCAGTACTTC. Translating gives CASSLTGTGRYEQYF.

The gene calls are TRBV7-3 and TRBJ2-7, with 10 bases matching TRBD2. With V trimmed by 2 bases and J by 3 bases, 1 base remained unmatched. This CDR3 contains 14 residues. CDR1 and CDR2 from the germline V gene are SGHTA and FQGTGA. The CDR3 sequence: CASSLRLAGYEQYF. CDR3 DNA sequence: TGTGCCAGCAGCTTACGACTAGCGGGCTACGAGCAGTACTTC.

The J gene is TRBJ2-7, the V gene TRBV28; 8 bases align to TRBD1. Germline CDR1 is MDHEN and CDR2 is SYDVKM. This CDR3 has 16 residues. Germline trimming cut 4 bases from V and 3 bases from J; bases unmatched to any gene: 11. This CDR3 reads CASSSTCQGAYYEQYF. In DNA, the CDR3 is TGTGCCAGCAGTTCTACCTGCCAGGGGGCCTACTACGAGCAGTACTTC.

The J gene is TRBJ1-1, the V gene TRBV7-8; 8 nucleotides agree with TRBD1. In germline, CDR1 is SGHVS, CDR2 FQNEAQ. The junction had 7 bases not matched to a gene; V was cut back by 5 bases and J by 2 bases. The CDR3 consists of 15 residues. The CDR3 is CASSLPGQGNTEAFF. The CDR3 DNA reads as TGTGCCAGCAGCCTTCCAGGACAGGGAAACACTGAAGCTTTCTTT.

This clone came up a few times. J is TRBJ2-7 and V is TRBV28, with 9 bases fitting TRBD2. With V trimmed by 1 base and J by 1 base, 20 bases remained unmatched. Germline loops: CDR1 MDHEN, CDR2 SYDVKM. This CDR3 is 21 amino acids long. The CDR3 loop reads CASSLSGRGQHPGLASYEQYF. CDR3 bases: TGTGCCAGCAGTTTATCGGGGCGGGGACAGCATCCAGGACTAGCGTCCTACGAGCAGTACTTC. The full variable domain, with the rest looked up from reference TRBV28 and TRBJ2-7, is DVKVTQSSRYLVKRTGEKVFLECVQDMDHENMFWYRQDPGLGLRLIYFSYDVKMKEKGDIPEGYSVSREKKERFSLILESASTNQTSMYLCASSLSGRGQHPGLASYEQYFGPGTRLTVT.

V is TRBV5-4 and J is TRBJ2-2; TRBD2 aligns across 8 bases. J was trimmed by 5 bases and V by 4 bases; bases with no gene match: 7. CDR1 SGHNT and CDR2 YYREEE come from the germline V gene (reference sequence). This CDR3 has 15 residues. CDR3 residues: CASSLWTSRTGELFF. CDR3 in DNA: TGTGCCAGCAGCCTTTGGACTAGCCGGACCGGGGAGCTGTTTTTT.